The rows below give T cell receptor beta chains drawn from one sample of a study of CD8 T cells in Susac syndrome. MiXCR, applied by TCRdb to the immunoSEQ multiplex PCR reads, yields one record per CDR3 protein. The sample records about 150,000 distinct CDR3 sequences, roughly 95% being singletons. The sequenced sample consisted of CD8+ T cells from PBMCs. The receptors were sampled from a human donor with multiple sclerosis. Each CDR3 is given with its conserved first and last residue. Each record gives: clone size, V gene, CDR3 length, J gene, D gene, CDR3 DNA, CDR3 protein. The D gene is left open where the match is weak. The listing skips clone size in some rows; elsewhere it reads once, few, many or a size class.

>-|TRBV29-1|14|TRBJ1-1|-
TGCAGCGTCGCGGGGGGGCCCAGAAGCACTGAAGCTTTCTTT
CSVAGGPRSTEAFF
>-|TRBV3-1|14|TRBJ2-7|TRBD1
TGTGCCAGCAGCCAGGGGGACAGGGCCTACGAGCAGTACTTC
CASSQGDRAYEQYF
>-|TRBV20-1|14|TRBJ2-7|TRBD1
TGCAGTGCTGGACCGGGACAGGGGTTCCACGAGCAGTACTTC
CSAGPGQGFHEQYF
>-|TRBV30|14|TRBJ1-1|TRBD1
TGTGCCTTGCCTCCGGGACAGGGGGGAGCTGAAGCTTTCTTT
CALPPGQGGAEAFF
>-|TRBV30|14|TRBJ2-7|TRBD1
TGTGCCTGGAGTGATGGGGACAGGGGCCACGAGCAGTACTTC
CAWSDGDRGHEQYF
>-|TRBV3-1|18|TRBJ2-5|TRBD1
TGTGCCAGCAGCCAAGGAATGGGACAGGGGGCCGTTGGGGAGACCCAGTACTTC
CASSQGMGQGAVGETQYF
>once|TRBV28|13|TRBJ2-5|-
TGTGCCAGCAGTTTCAGACTATTAGAGACCCAGTACTTC
CASSFRLLETQYF
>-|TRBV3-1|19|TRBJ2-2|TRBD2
TGTGCCAGCAGCCACATCGGACTAGCGGGGGGCATGAACACCGGGGAGCTGTTTTTT
CASSHIGLAGGMNTGELFF
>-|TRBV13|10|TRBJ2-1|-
TGTGCCAGCGGAAGAACTGAGCAGTTCTTC
CASGRTEQFF
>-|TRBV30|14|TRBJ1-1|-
TGTGCCCGGACAGACCGGGTATCGGGTTCTGAAGCTTTCTTT
CARTDRVSGSEAFF
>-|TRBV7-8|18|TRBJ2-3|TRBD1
TGTGCCAGCAGCCCCCGCCGACAGGGGATGGGGATCACAGATACGCAGTATTTT
CASSPRRQGMGITDTQYF
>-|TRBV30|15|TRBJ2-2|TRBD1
TGTGCCTGGAACCCTGGCAGGGGGCGGATCGGGGAGCTGTTTTTT
CAWNPGRGRIGELFF
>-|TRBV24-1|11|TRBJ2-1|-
TGTGCCACCAGTGCGAACAATGAGCAGTTCTTC
CATSANNEQFF
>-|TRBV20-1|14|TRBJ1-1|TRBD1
TGCAGTGCTAGTGGGACAGGGGGGGACACTGAAGCTTTCTTT
CSASGTGGDTEAFF
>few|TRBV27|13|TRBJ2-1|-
TGTGCCAGCAGTCGCGACAGCTACAATGAGCAGTTCTTC
CASSRDSYNEQFF
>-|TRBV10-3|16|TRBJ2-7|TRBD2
TGTGCCATCAGTGAGTCGGGGAGCGGGGGGCGTTACGAGCAGTACTTC
CAISESGSGGRYEQYF
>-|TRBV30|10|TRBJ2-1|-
TGTGCCTGGAGTGTAGGTGAGCAGTTCTTC
CAWSVGEQFF
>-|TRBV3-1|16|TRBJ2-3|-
TGTGCCAGCAGCCATCCTCGGGGAGTTGGCACAGATACGCAGTATTTT
CASSHPRGVGTDTQYF
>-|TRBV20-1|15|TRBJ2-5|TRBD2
TGCAGTGCTAGAGATACTAGCGGGGCTTGGGAGACCCAGTACTTC
CSARDTSGAWETQYF
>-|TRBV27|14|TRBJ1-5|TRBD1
TGTGCCAGCAGTCCCGACAGGGGGCTGCAGCCCCAGCATTTT
CASSPDRGLQPQHF
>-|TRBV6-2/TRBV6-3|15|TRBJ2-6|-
TGTGCCAGCTCCCCGGGGGGCGGCTGGGCCAACGTCCTGACTTTC
CASSPGGGWANVLTF
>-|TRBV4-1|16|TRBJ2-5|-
TGCGCCAGCAGCCCACGGGGACTCGTCTTACAAGAGACCCAGTACTTC
CASSPRGLVLQETQYF
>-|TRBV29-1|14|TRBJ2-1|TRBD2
TGCAGCGTTGAAGTAACTAGCGGCTACAATGAGCAGTTCTTC
CSVEVTSGYNEQFF
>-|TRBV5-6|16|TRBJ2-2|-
TGTGCCAGCAGCTTGGGGCAGGGGACGAACACCGGGGAGCTGTTTTTT
CASSLGQGTNTGELFF
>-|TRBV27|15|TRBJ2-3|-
TGTGCCAGCAGTTCCATACAGGGTGGGGGTGATACGCAGTATTTT
CASSSIQGGGDTQYF
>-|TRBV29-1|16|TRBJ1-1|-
TGCAGCGGCTGTGGCGGGGCTTTAACATGTTTGACTGAAGCTTTCTTT
CSGCGGALTCLTEAFF
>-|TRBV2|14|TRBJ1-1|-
TGTGCCAGCAGTGAATCAGGGGTTGGCACTGAAGCTTTCTTT
CASSESGVGTEAFF
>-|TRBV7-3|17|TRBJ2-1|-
TGTGCCAGCAGCCCGGGGCCCGGGTTAGCGGCAAACAATGAGCAGTTCTTC
CASSPGPGLAANNEQFF
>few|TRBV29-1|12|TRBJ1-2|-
TGCAGCGTTGTTGGGGGTGACTATGGCTACACCTTC
CSVVGGDYGYTF
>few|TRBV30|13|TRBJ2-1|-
TGTGCCTGGAGGGACCGTAACCTGGGCGAGCAGTTCTTC
CAWRDRNLGEQFF
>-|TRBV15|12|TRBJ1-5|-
TGTGCCACCAGCAGTTTGAATCAGCCCCAGCATTTT
CATSSLNQPQHF
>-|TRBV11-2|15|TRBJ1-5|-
TGTGCCAGCAGCTTAGCGGAAGGGCCCGATCAGCCCCAGCATTTT
CASSLAEGPDQPQHF
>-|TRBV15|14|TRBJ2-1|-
TGTGCCACCCGATGGGGGAAGCCTTACAATGAGCAGTTCTTC
CATRWGKPYNEQFF
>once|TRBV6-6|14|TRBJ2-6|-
TGTGCCAGCACAGGGCTCTCTGGGGCCAACGTCCTGACTTTC
CASTGLSGANVLTF
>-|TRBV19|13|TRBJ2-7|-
TGTGCCAGTAGTGACTCCGGGAGATACGAGCAGTACTTC
CASSDSGRYEQYF
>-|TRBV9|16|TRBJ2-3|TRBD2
TGTGCCAGCAGCGAGGGTAGCGGGGGGCCAGCAGATACGCAGTATTTT
CASSEGSGGPADTQYF
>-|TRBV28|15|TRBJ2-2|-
TGTGCCAGCAGTTTAAGGGACATTTACACCGGGGAGCTGTTTTTT
CASSLRDIYTGELFF
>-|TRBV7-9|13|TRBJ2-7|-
TGTGCCAGCAGCTCGGACGGGACCTACGAGCAGTACTTC
CASSSDGTYEQYF
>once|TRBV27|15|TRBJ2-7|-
TGTGCCAGCAGCCCCTCGGCGGGTCCATACTACGAGCAGTACTTC
CASSPSAGPYYEQYF
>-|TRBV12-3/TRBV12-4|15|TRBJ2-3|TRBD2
TGTGCCAGCAGCAATAGCGGGGGGGCCCAAGATACGCAGTATTTT
CASSNSGGAQDTQYF
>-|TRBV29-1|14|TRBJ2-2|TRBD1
TGCAGCGGACGGGACAGTTCGAACACCGGGGAGCTGTTTTTT
CSGRDSSNTGELFF
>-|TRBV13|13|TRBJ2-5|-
TGTGCCAGCAGCCCCCGAGGGACGGAGACCCAGTACTTC
CASSPRGTETQYF
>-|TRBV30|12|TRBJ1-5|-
TGTGCCTGGAGTGTTGGACATCAGCCCCAGCATTTT
CAWSVGHQPQHF
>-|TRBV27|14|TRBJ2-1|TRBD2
TGTGCCAGCAGTTTTGCAGCGGGGGCCATTGAGCAGTTCTTC
CASSFAAGAIEQFF
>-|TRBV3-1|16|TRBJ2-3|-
TGTGCCAGCAGCCCCCTAGGTGGGCTGGGCACAGATACGCAGTATTTT
CASSPLGGLGTDTQYF
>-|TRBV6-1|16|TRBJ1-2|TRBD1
TGTGCCAGCAAATACGGGACAGCCAAAGGCCCCTATGGCTACACCTTC
CASKYGTAKGPYGYTF
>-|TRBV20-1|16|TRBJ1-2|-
TGCAGTGCTAGAGATGAGCCAACCAGGACAATCTATGGCTACACCTTC
CSARDEPTRTIYGYTF
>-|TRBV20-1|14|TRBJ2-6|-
TGCAGTGCTCCGATTTACTCTGGGGCCAACGTCCTGACTTTC
CSAPIYSGANVLTF